The rows below give T cell receptor beta chains drawn from one sample of a study of beta chain features in type 1 diabetes. The method was immunoSEQ multiplex PCR; TCRdb's version includes in-frame clones alone and lacks a portion of them. The data hold 95,000 to 150,000 clones, with roughly 17% observed a single time. Input material: central memory CD4+ T cells from blood. The receptor set was obtained from a man aged 18 to 30 with type 1 diabetes. Each CDR3 is given with its conserved first and last residue. A D gene is named only where the DNA matches it firmly. Clone size is stated in some rows and not others, as once, few, many or a class when expanded.

cdr3_length: 13; d_call: -; v_call: TRBV18; clone_size: few; j_call: TRBJ2-1; cdr3_nt: TGTGCCAGCTCACCCGAGAAGTACAATGAGCAGTTCTTC; cdr3_aa: CASSPEKYNEQFF
cdr3_length: 15; d_call: -; v_call: TRBV6-5; clone_size: -; j_call: TRBJ2-3; cdr3_nt: TGTGCCAGCAGTTACTCGGCAGGGGCCGGGGATACGCAGTATTTT; cdr3_aa: CASSYSAGAGDTQYF
cdr3_length: 13; d_call: -; v_call: TRBV29-1; clone_size: few; j_call: TRBJ2-4; cdr3_nt: TGCAGCGCTGAATGGGGACAAGGGGGAATTCAGTACTTC; cdr3_aa: CSAEWGQGGIQYF
cdr3_length: 12; d_call: -; v_call: TRBV5-4; clone_size: -; j_call: TRBJ2-1; cdr3_nt: TGTGCCAGCAGCTTGTTCGACAATGAGCAGTTCTTC; cdr3_aa: CASSLFDNEQFF
cdr3_length: 15; d_call: -; v_call: TRBV7-2; clone_size: -; j_call: TRBJ1-3; cdr3_nt: TGTGCCAGCAGCATGACAGCTTCCTCTGGAAACACCATATATTTT; cdr3_aa: CASSMTASSGNTIYF
cdr3_length: 9; d_call: -; v_call: TRBV21-1; clone_size: few; j_call: TRBJ2-3; cdr3_nt: TGTGCCAGCAGCAAGGGAGAGTATTTT; cdr3_aa: CASSKGEYF
cdr3_length: 15; d_call: -; v_call: TRBV27; clone_size: -; j_call: TRBJ2-7; cdr3_nt: TGTGCCAGCAGTTCTGACGGGATTAGGTCCTACGAGCAGTACTTC; cdr3_aa: CASSSDGIRSYEQYF
cdr3_length: 10; d_call: -; v_call: TRBV19; clone_size: few; j_call: TRBJ2-1; cdr3_nt: TGTGCCAGTAAGGGCAATGAGCAGTTCTTC; cdr3_aa: CASKGNEQFF
cdr3_length: 12; d_call: -; v_call: TRBV29-1; clone_size: few; j_call: TRBJ1-1; cdr3_nt: TGCAGCGTTGACGGCACGAACACTGAAGCTTTCTTT; cdr3_aa: CSVDGTNTEAFF
cdr3_length: 13; d_call: -; v_call: TRBV30; clone_size: -; j_call: TRBJ1-5; cdr3_nt: TGTGCCTGGAGTGTGTCAGGGTTTCAGCCCCAGCATTTT; cdr3_aa: CAWSVSGFQPQHF